One and the same sample provided the 25 T cell receptor beta chains below, sequenced in a study of blood T cell repertoires in COVID-19. Profiling relied on immunoSEQ multiplex PCR, and the TCRdb table lists in-frame clones only, not all of them. The table lists about 380,000 clones, roughly 85% of them singletons, with roughly 3.6% in the top ten. The specimen sequenced was peripheral blood. These receptors originate from a young woman with acute or convalescent COVID-19.

The chain recombines TRBV12-5 with TRBJ1-1, with TRBD1 identical over 7 bases. CDR3 length: 17 amino acids. From germline, CDR1 is LGHNT and CDR2 FRNRAP. After removal of 2 bases from V and 1 base from J, the junction contained 10 bases not matched to a gene. CDR3 coding DNA: TGTGCTAGTGGTTTGCTAATCCCGGCAGGGGGGAACACTGAAGCTTTCTTT. This translates into CASGLLIPAGGNTEAFF.

Remarks on this clone: The same CDR3 is also encoded by other DNA sequences in this sample. This sequence joins TRBV27 and TRBJ1-5; D unresolved. CDR3 size: 13 residues. V dropped 3 bases and J dropped 0 bases, with 3 bases sitting between them. Looked up from germline, CDR1 is MNHEY and CDR2 is SMNVEV (reference sequence). The CDR3 DNA follows: TGTGCCAGCAGTTTCTCTAGCAATCAGCCCCAGCATTTT. Translation: CASSFSSNQPQHF.

The chain links TRBV30 to TRBJ1-4; 7 positions match TRBD1. The V gene end was trimmed by 6 bases and the J gene end by 5 bases; junction bases not matched to a gene: 9. This CDR3 contains 14 residues. Germline CDR1 GTSNPN, CDR2 SVGIG (reference sequence). DNA for the CDR3: TGTGCCTGCTCACCGGGACAGCCGAATGAAAAACTGTTTTTT. It codes for CACSPGQPNEKLFF.

The chain recombines TRBV4-1 with TRBJ2-2; TRBD1 matches 9 bases. With V trimmed by 3 bases and J by 2 bases, 7 bases remained unmatched. In germline, CDR1 is MGHRA, CDR2 YSYEKL. CDR3 length: 17 residues. The CDR3, as DNA: TGCGCCAGCAGCCACTCACCGGGACAGGGAAACACCGGGGAGCTGTTTTTT. Amino acid sequence: CASSHSPGQGNTGELFF.

V gene TRBV9 combines with J gene TRBJ2-1; 9 nucleotides line up with TRBD2. Germline V lookup: CDR1 SGDLS, CDR2 YYNGEE. CDR3 length equals 16 residues. Trimming cost V 4 bases and J 6 bases; bases outside gene matches: 11. The CDR3 loop is CASSYGLAGTGNEQFF. DNA for the CDR3: TGTGCCAGCAGCTACGGGCTAGCGGGAACAGGCAATGAGCAGTTCTTC.

There are a few counts of this clone. This chain connects TRBV5-6 to TRBJ2-7; TRBD1 aligns across 7 bases. This CDR3 spans 14 amino acids. With 4 bases clipped from V and 4 bases from J, the junction kept 8 bases outside the gene matches. Germline V lookup: CDR1 SGHDT, CDR2 YYEEEE. CDR3 loop: CASSRLGTEYEQYF. As DNA, the CDR3 is TGTGCCAGCAGCCGCCTAGGGACAGAATACGAGCAGTACTTC. Filled out from reference TRBV5-6 and TRBJ2-7, the complete variable domain reads DAGVTQSPTHLIKTRGQQVTLRCSPKSGHDTVSWYQQALGQGPQFIFQYYEEEERQRGNFPDRFSGHQFPNYSSELNVNALLLGDSALYLCASSRLGTEYEQYFGPGTRLTVT.

This clone came up a few times. CDR3 nucleotide sequence: TGTGCCAGTAGTATAGGGAATAGCGGGAGTGAAGATACGCAGTATTTT. This encodes CASSIGNSGSEDTQYF. J is TRBJ2-3 and V is TRBV19; TRBD2 matches 9 bases. CDR1 and CDR2 from the germline V gene are LNHDA and SQIVND (reference sequence). V was pared by 1 base and J by 5 bases, with 7 bases of the junction left unmatched. This CDR3 is 16 amino acids long.

This clone has only one observation. This chain links TRBV6-4 with TRBJ2-1, with 9 bases fitting TRBD2. This CDR3 region has 15 residues. CDR1 and CDR2 from the germline V gene are MRHNA and SNTAGT. Trimming cost V 2 bases and J 9 bases; bases outside gene matches: 8. CDR3 loop: CASSDPSGECCEQFF. CDR3 bases: TGTGCCAGCAGTGACCCTAGCGGGGAATGCTGTGAGCAGTTCTTC.

V and J are TRBV14 and TRBJ2-4, with TRBD1 matching over 9 bases. Germline V gene lookup returns CDR1 SGHDN and CDR2 FVKESK. The CDR3 has 13 residues. Losses at the gene ends were 2 bases for V and 13 bases for J; bases not matched to a gene: 6. Here the CDR3 DNA reads TGTGCCAGCAGCCAACCCGGGACAGGGCAACAGTACTTC. As protein: CASSQPGTGQQYF. Full variable domain (remainder filled in from reference TRBV14 and TRBJ2-4): EAGVTQFPSHSVIEKGQTVTLRCDPISGHDNLYWYRRVMGKEIKFLLHFVKESKQDESGMPNNRFLAERTGGTYSTLKVQPAELEDSGVYFCASSQPGTGQQYFGAGTRLSVL.

The chain couples TRBV9 to TRBJ2-3; D possibly corresponds to TRBD2 (5 bases). V shed 1 base and J shed 6 bases, with 18 bases lying between them. The CDR3 contains 16 residues. Germline V gene data show CDR1 as SGDLS and CDR2 as YYNGEE. Here the CDR3 reads CASSVTSLDFWDTQYF. CDR3 nucleotides: TGTGCCAGCAGCGTAACCTCACTAGACTTCTGGGATACGCAGTATTTT.

To note about this clone: Compared with germline, one end of the junction differs, possibly owing to a read error. The chain joins TRBV3-1 (or the pseudogene TRBV3-2) to TRBJ1-1; 7 bases are shared with TRBD1. The CDR3 extends over 18 amino acids. CDR1 LGHDT and CDR2 YNNKEL come from the germline V gene (reference sequence). The CDR3 DNA is TGTGCCAGCAGCGAAGAGCTCCTGTTTGCAGGGGGAGAAACTGAAGCTTTCTTT. Its protein product is CASSEELLFAGGETEAFF.

The chain carries TRBV6-1 and TRBJ2-6; 11 positions match TRBD2. The CDR3 sequence is 21 residues long. Germline CDR1 is MNHNS and CDR2 is SASEGT. After removal of 2 bases from V and 5 bases from J, the junction contained 17 bases not matched to a gene. CDR3 sequence (DNA): TGTGCCAGCAGTGAACTGCCCCTAGCGGGGGGCGTAGTACATAGGGCCAACGTCCTGACTTTC. Amino acid sequence: CASSELPLAGGVVHRANVLTF.

The genes are TRBV9 and TRBJ1-1, with TRBD1 matching 7 bases. V gave up 4 bases and J gave up 6 bases; unmatched junction bases: 15. This CDR3 has 16 residues. CDR1 is SGDLS, CDR2 YYNGEE, per germline. This CDR3 reads CASSPGGGQKGSEAFF. CDR3 DNA sequence: TGTGCCAGCAGCCCGGGGGGGGGACAGAAGGGATCTGAAGCTTTCTTT. Complete variable domain (other parts from reference TRBV9 and TRBJ1-1): DSGVTQTPKHLITATGQRVTLRCSPRSGDLSVYWYQQSLDQGLQFLIQYYNGEERAKGNILERFSAQQFPDLHSELNLSSLELGDSALYFCASSPGGGQKGSEAFFGQGTRLTVV.

Turning to this clone: Different DNA sequences within this sample yield the same CDR3. This rearrangement joins TRBV7-9 to TRBJ2-1, with 11 bases aligning to TRBD2. There are 15 residues in the CDR3. The V segment lost 4 bases and the J segment 4 bases; nucleotides outside the gene matches: 3. Germline V lookup: CDR1 SEHNR, CDR2 FQNEAQ (reference sequence). The CDR3 region is CASSSGTSGYNEQFF. In DNA, the CDR3 is TGTGCCAGCAGCTCCGGGACTAGCGGATACAATGAGCAGTTCTTC.

This clone was counted many times. The chain recombines TRBV4-2 with TRBJ1-6, with 9 positions matching TRBD1. The germline CDR1 and CDR2 sequences are LGHNA and YNFKEQ. J was trimmed by 5 bases and V by 2 bases; bases with no gene match: 7. This CDR3 spans 17 amino acids. The CDR3 bases are TGTGCCAGCAGCCAAAATACAGGGGGCTCTCATAATTCACCCCTCCACTTT. This codes for CASSQNTGGSHNSPLHF.

This clone was seen once. The rearrangement uses TRBV5-1 and TRBJ2-5; 10 bases are shared with TRBD2. CDR1 and CDR2 from the germline V gene are SGHRS and YFSETQ. V gave up 0 bases and J gave up 2 bases; unmatched junction bases: 4. This CDR3 comprises 16 residues. Written as DNA, the CDR3 is TGCGCCAGCAGCTTGGGAGCGGGGGGGATACAAGAGACCCAGTACTTC. This encodes CASSLGAGGIQETQYF.

V is TRBV6-4 and J is TRBJ2-1; maybe TRBD2 (6 bases). The CDR3 totals 14 residues. V lost 11 bases and J lost 6, with 20 bases in between. Germline CDR1 is MRHNA and CDR2 is SNTAGT. In nucleotides, the CDR3 is TGTGCCCCTCTAGCGCTTAGGATAAGCAATGAGCAGTTCTTC. Translating gives CAPLALRISNEQFF.

The chain carries TRBV3-1 (or the pseudogene TRBV3-2) and TRBJ2-1; D remains unclear. The CDR3 loop spans 12 amino acids. Trimming left V 2 bases short and J 3 bases short, with 2 bases between. Germline values: CDR1 LGHDT, CDR2 YNNKEL (reference sequence). DNA of the CDR3: TGTGCCAGCAGCCAATACTACAATGAGCAGTTCTTC. Translating it yields CASSQYYNEQFF.

The J gene is TRBJ2-1, the V gene TRBV5-1; 7 bases align to TRBD1. CDR3 length: 15 amino acids. The V segment lost 4 bases and the J segment 3 bases; nucleotides outside the gene matches: 7. Germline assignment: CDR1 SGHRS and CDR2 YFSETQ. CDR3 sequence reads: CASSPGQTNYNEQFF. In DNA, the CDR3 is TGCGCCAGCAGCCCGGGACAGACTAACTACAATGAGCAGTTCTTC.

J is TRBJ1-3 and V is TRBV20-1; 12 bases align to TRBD1. The CDR3 is 15 amino acids. Germline loops: CDR1 DFQATT, CDR2 SNEGSKA (reference sequence). V gave up 6 bases and J gave up 4 bases; unmatched junction bases: 7. The CDR3, as DNA: TGCAGTGCGAGTCCCGGGACAGGGGGCGGAAACACCATATATTTT. This encodes CSASPGTGGGNTIYF.

A few counts support this clone. CDR3 DNA: TGCGCCAGCAGCTTGGGGGGACAGGGGACTGAAGCTTTCTTT. This codes for CASSLGGQGTEAFF. The chain recombines TRBV5-1 with TRBJ1-1; TRBD1 agrees at 10 bases. This CDR3 is built from 14 residues. Germline V gene lookup returns CDR1 SGHRS and CDR2 YFSETQ. With V trimmed by 0 bases and J by 5 bases, 1 base remained unmatched.

The chain has TRBV12-3 or TRBV12-4 and TRBJ2-1; D is ambiguous. Trimming left V 6 bases short and J 0 bases short, with 6 bases between. The CDR3 contains 13 residues. DNA of the CDR3: TGTGCCAGCAGCCTGAGCTCCTACAATGAGCAGTTCTTC. Protein product: CASSLSSYNEQFF.

The CDR3: CASGADHTDTQYF. The DNA for the CDR3 is TGTGCCAGCGGGGCGGACCACACAGATACGCAGTATTTT. The V call is TRBV2, the J call TRBJ2-3, with D possibly matching TRBD1 (5 bases). The CDR3 runs 13 residues. CDR1 and CDR2 from the germline V gene are SNHLY and FYNNEI. V was cut by 8 bases and J by 2 bases, with 11 bases left in between.

This chain uses TRBV5-1 with TRBJ2-4, with a tentative D call TRBD2 (6 bases). The germline CDR1 and CDR2 sequences are SGHRS and YFSETQ. The CDR3 totals 16 residues. The germline V and J ends were trimmed by 2 bases and 1 base, with 13 bases remaining between them. The CDR3 region has the DNA TGCGCCAGCAGCTTTTTCTTGGAGGGGGCCAAAAACATTCAGTACTTC. This encodes CASSFFLEGAKNIQYF.

The chain couples TRBV6-5 to TRBJ1-2; 7 bases line up with TRBD1. V lost 8 bases, J lost 6 bases, and 9 bases stayed unmatched. This CDR3 has 13 residues. Germline values: CDR1 MNHEY, CDR2 SVGAGI. CDR3 nucleotides: TGTGCCAGCTCTCCCGACAGGGAGGATGGCTACACCTTC. Protein: CASSPDREDGYTF.